The 6 T cell receptor beta chains below all came from one sample that was sequenced in a study of blood T cell repertoires in COVID-19. Clones were read by immunoSEQ multiplex PCR, and TCRdb kept only the in-frame ones, dropping some. The table shows 110,000 or so clones, with around 85% occurring only once. The material sequenced was peripheral blood. The origin of the receptors is a human donor in a cohort sampled during active COVID-19.

The V gene is TRBV4-3, the J gene TRBJ2-1; D perhaps matches TRBD1 (6 bases). The length of the CDR3 is 13 residues. V shed 5 bases and J shed 8 bases, with 13 bases lying between them. The germline V gene encodes CDR1 LGHNA and CDR2 YSLEER. CDR3 sequence (DNA): TGCGCCAGCAGCATAGCCAGGGGATATGAGCAGTTCTTC. This encodes CASSIARGYEQFF.

This clone was seen only once. Compared with germline, one end of the junction differs, possibly owing to a read error. DNA for the CDR3: TGTGCCAGCTCCCCACTCAAAGCGACAGGGCCTCATGAAAAACTGTTTTTT. Translated, it gives CASSPLKATGPHEKLFF. The J gene is TRBJ1-4, the V gene TRBV18, with 7 positions matching TRBD1. Germline loops: CDR1 KGHSH, CDR2 LQKENI. This CDR3 contains 17 residues.

This chain links TRBV5-8 with TRBJ1-1, with a tentative D call TRBD1 (6 bases). The CDR3 is made up of 15 amino acids. The germline V gene has CDR1 SGHTS and CDR2 YDEGEE. V lost 4 bases, J lost 1 base, and 14 bases lay in between. DNA of the CDR3: TGTGCCAGCAGCCAAAGACAGGTGAAGAACACTGAAGCTTTCTTT. Translation: CASSQRQVKNTEAFF.

V gene TRBV11-3 combines with J gene TRBJ2-1; TRBD2 matches 8 bases. The CDR3 loop spans 16 amino acids. The V gene end was trimmed by 0 bases and the J gene end by 7 bases; junction bases not matched to a gene: 8. CDR1 and CDR2 from the germline V gene are SGHNT and YENEEA. This CDR3 reads CASSLDSGGVRNEQFF. The CDR3 DNA reads as TGTGCCAGCAGCTTAGATTCGGGGGGGGTTCGTAATGAGCAGTTCTTC.

This chain uses TRBV9 with TRBJ1-4; 9 bases are a match to TRBD1. The V gene end was trimmed by 4 bases and the J gene end by 8 bases; junction bases not matched to a gene: 9. The CDR3 has 15 amino acids. CDR1 SGDLS and CDR2 YYNGEE come from the germline V gene. The CDR3 DNA is TGTGCCAGCAGCCCAGGAGGGACAGGGAACGAAAAACTGTTTTTT. Amino acids: CASSPGGTGNEKLFF.

V usage is TRBV7-2 and J usage is TRBJ2-1; the D gene is possibly TRBD1 (6 bases). This CDR3 region has 15 residues. The V end was cut by 5 bases, the J end by 8 bases, with 19 bases between. Germline V gives CDR1 SGHTA, CDR2 FQGNSA. CDR3 region: CASSVEIRTVDEQFF. The CDR3 coding sequence is TGTGCCAGCAGCGTAGAGATCCGGACAGTCGATGAGCAGTTCTTC. The full variable domain, in which reference TRBV7-2 and TRBJ2-1 provide the parts outside the CDR3, is GAGVSQSPSNKVTEKGKDVELRCDPISGHTALYWYRQSLGQGLEFLIYFQGNSAPDKSGLPSDRFSAERTGGSVSTLTIQRTQQEDSAVYLCASSVEIRTVDEQFFGPGTRLTVL.